This T cell receptor (beta chain) was sequenced during a study of early T cells in non-severe SARS-CoV-2 infection. About the research overall: Investigators sequenced bulk RNA drawn from unsorted whole blood, and chains remained unpaired. Study observations and caveats: Clonotype matching in VDJdb favored anti-spike CD8 responses and did not capture private and CD4 specificities.

There are a few counts of this clonotype. Its matching antigen is unknown. cDNA molecules, individually, were tagged with unique molecular identifiers. MiXCR was run by TCRdb on the 5' RACE reads, yielding one entry per CDR3 protein. Of 100,000 to 120,000 distinct CDR3 sequences in the sample, 10% to 15% were seen once. CDR3 length: 14 amino acids. V was pared by 4 bases and J by 0 bases, with 9 bases between. Germline values: CDR1 SGHVS, CDR2 FNYEAQ. The sequence was obtained from an adult who was a healthcare worker with PCR-confirmed SARS-CoV-2 infection or an uninfected control (not recorded which). This chain uses TRBV7-6 with TRBJ1-1; no reliable D call. The sample in question was whole blood, obtained at baseline. The CDR3 here is CASSSRNMNTEAFF. In DNA, the CDR3 is TGTGCCAGCAGCTCCAGAAACATGAACACTGAAGCTTTCTTT.